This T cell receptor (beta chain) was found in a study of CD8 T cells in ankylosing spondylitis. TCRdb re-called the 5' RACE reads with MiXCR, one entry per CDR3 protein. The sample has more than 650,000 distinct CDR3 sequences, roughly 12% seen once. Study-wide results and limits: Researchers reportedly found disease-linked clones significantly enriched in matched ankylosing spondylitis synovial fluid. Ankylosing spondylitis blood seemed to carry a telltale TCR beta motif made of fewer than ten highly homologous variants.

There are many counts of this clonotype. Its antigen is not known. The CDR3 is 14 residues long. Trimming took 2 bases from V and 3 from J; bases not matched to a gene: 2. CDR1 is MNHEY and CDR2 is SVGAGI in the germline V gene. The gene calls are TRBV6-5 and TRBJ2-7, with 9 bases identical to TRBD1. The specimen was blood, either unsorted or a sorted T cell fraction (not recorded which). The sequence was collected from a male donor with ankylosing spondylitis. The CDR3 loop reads CASSYRTGDYEQYF. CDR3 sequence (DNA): TGTGCCAGCAGTTACCGGACAGGGGACTACGAGCAGTACTTC.